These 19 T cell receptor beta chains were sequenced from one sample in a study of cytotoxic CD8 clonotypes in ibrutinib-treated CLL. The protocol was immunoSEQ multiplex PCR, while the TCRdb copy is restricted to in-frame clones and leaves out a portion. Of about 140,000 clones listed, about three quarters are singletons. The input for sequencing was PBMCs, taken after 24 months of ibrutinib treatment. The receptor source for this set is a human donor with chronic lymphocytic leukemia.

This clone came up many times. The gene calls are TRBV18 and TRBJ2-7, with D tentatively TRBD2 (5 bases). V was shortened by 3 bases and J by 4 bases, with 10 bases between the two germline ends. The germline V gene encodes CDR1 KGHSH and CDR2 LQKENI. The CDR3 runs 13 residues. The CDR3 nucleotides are TGTGCCAGCTCACCGGACGAGGGATACGAGCAGTACTTC. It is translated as CASSPDEGYEQYF.

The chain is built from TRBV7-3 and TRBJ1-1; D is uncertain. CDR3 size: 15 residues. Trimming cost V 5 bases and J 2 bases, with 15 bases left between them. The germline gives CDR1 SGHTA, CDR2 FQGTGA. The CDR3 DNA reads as TGTGCCAGCAGCACAGAAGGTTTGGAAAACACTGAAGCTTTCTTT. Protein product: CASSTEGLENTEAFF. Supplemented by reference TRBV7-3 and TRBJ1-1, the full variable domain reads GAGVSQTPSNKVTEKGKYVELRCDPISGHTALYWYRQSLGQGPEFLIYFQGTGAADDSGLPNDRFFAVRPEGSVSTLKIQRTERGDSAVYLCASSTEGLENTEAFFGQGTRLTVV.

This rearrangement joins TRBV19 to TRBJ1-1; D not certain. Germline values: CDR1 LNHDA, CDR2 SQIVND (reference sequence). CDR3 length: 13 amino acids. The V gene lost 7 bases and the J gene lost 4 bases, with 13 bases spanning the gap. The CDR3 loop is CASTPTWGTEAFF. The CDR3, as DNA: TGTGCCAGTACCCCTACCTGGGGCACTGAAGCTTTCTTT.

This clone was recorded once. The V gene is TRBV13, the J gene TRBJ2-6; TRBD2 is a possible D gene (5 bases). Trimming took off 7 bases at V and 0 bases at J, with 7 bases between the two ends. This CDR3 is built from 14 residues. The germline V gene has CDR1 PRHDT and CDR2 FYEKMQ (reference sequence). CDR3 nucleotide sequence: TGTGCCAGCATGGGGAGCTCTGGGGCCAACGTCCTGACTTTC. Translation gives CASMGSSGANVLTF.

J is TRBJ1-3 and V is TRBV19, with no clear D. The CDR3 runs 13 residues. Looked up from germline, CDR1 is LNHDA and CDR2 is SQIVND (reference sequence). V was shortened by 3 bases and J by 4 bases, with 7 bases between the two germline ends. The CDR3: CASSIRRGNTIYF. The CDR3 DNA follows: TGTGCCAGTAGTATTCGGAGGGGAAACACCATATATTTT.

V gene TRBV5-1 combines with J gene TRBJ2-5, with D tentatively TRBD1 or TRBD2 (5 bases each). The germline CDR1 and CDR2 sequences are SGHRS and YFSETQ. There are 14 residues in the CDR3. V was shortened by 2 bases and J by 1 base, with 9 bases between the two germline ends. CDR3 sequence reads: CASSLGERQETQYF. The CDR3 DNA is TGCGCCAGCAGCTTAGGGGAGCGCCAAGAGACCCAGTACTTC.

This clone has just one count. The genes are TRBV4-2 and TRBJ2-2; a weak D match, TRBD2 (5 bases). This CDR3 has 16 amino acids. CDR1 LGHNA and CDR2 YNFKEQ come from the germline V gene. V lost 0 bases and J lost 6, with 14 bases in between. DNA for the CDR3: TGTGCCAGCAGCCAAGAGAGTGGGCGGGTGGCCGGGGAGCTGTTTTTT. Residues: CASSQESGRVAGELFF.

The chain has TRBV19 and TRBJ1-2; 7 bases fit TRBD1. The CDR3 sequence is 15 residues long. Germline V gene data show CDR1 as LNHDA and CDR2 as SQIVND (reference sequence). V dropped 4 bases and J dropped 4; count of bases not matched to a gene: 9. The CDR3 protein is CASSTGQDFSYGYTF. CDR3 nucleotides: TGTGCCAGTAGTACCGGACAGGATTTTAGCTATGGCTACACCTTC.

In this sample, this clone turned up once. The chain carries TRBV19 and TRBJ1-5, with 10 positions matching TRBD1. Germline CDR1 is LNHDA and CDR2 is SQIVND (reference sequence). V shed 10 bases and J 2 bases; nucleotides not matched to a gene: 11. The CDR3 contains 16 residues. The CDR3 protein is CATHDRGQGGNQPQHF. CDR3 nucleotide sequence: TGTGCCACCCACGACAGGGGGCAGGGAGGCAATCAGCCCCAGCATTTT.

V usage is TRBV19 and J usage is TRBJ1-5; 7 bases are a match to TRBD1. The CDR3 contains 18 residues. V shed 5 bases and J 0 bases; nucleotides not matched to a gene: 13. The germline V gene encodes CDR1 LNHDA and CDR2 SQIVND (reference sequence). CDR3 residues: CASSAETGFWYSNQPQHF. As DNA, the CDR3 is TGTGCCAGTAGTGCCGAGACAGGGTTTTGGTATAGCAATCAGCCCCAGCATTTT.

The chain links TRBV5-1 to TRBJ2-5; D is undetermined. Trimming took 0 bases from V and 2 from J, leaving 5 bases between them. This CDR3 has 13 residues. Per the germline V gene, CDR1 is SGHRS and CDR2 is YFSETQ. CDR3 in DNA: TGCGCCAGCAGCTTGGAGGGACAAGAGACCCAGTACTTC. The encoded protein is CASSLEGQETQYF.

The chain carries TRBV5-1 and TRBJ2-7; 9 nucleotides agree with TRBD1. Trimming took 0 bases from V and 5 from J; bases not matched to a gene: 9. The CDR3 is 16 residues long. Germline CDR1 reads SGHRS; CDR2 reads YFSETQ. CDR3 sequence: CASSLGRTGVVDEQYF. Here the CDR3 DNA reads TGCGCCAGCAGCTTGGGAAGGACAGGGGTCGTCGACGAGCAGTACTTC.

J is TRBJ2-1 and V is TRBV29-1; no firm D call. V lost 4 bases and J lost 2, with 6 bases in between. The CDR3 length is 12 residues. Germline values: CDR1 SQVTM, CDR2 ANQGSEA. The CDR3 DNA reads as TGCAGCGTTGCCCACCCCTACAATGAGCAGTTCTTC. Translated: CSVAHPYNEQFF.

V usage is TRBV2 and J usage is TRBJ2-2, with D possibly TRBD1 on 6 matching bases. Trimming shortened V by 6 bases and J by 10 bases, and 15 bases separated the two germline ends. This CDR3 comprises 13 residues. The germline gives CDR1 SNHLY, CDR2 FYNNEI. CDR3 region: CASRETGWEELFF. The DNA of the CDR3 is TGTGCCAGCAGGGAGACAGGCTGGGAGGAGCTGTTTTTT.

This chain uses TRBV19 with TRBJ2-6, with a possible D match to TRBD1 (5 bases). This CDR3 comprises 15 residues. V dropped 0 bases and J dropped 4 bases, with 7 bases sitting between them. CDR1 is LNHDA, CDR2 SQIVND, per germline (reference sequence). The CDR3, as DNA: TGTGCCAGTAGTATAGACAGGGCCGGGGCCAACGTCCTGACTTTC. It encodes CASSIDRAGANVLTF.

CDR3 amino acids: CASSQESGTSWETQYF. DNA of the CDR3: TGTGCCAGCAGCCAAGAGTCTGGGACTAGCTGGGAGACCCAGTACTTC. The rearrangement uses TRBV4-2 and TRBJ2-5; 9 positions agree with TRBD2. The CDR3 contains 16 residues. Germline-derived CDR1 and CDR2 are LGHNA and YNFKEQ. V shed 0 bases, J shed 5 bases, and the junction held 7 bases outside the gene matches.

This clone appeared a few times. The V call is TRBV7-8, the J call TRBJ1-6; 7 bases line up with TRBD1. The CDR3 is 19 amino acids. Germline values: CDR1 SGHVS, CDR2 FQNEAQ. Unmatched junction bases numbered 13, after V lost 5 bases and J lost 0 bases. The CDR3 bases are TGTGCCAGCAGCCCCAGTGTCAGGGGGTATAGCTCCTATAATTCACCCCTCCACTTT. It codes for CASSPSVRGYSSYNSPLHF. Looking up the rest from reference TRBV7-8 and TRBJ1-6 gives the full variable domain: GAGVSQSPRYKVAKRGQDVALRCDPISGHVSLFWYQQALGQGPEFLTYFQNEAQLDKSGLPSDRFFAERPEGSVSTLKIQRTQQEDSAVYLCASSPSVRGYSSYNSPLHFGNGTRLTVT.

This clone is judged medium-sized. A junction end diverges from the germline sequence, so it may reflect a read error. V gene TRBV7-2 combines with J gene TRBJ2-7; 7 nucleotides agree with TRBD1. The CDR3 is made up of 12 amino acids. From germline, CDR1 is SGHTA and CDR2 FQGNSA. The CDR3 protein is CASSPGQSLPSF. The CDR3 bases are TGTGCCAGCAGCCCGGGACAGTCCCTCCCGTCCTTC.

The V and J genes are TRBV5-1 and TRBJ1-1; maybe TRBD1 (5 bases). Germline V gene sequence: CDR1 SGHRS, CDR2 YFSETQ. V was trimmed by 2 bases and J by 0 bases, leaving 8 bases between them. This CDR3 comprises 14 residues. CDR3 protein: CASSFSGVNTEAFF. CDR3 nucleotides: TGCGCCAGCAGCTTTTCGGGGGTGAACACTGAAGCTTTCTTT.